The 6 T cell receptor beta chains given below trace back to one sample, sequenced in a study of blood T cell repertoires in COVID-19. The table came from immunoSEQ multiplex PCR; TCRdb's copy has only in-frame clones and leaves some out. The table records tens of thousands of clones, 87% of them present only once. The sequenced sample was peripheral blood. The source is a human donor in a cohort sampled during active COVID-19.

This clone was counted a few times. The chain has TRBV6-5 and TRBJ1-2; D remains ambiguous. V gave up 4 bases and J gave up 8 bases, with 14 bases separating them. The CDR3 extends over 13 amino acids. CDR1 and CDR2 from the germline V gene are MNHEY and SVGAGI. The CDR3 loop is CASSSPRLLGYTF. The CDR3 nucleotides read TGTGCCAGCAGTTCCCCGAGGTTGTTGGGCTACACCTTC.

This CDR3 reads CASSSLPGGVTDTQYF. CDR3 sequence (DNA): TGTGCCAGCAGTTCTCTCCCCGGGGGGGTCACAGATACGCAGTATTTT. The chain couples TRBV27 to TRBJ2-3; 8 bases line up with TRBD2. Germline V gives CDR1 MNHEY, CDR2 SMNVEV (reference sequence). V was pared by 4 bases and J by 2 bases, with 8 bases of the junction left unmatched. CDR3 size: 16 residues.

The chain uses TRBV4-2 and TRBJ1-5; perhaps TRBD1 as D (6 bases). The V gene lost 2 bases and the J gene lost 5 bases, with 16 bases spanning the gap. The CDR3 sequence is 16 residues long. Germline CDR1 reads LGHNA; CDR2 reads YNFKEQ. In DNA, the CDR3 is TGTGCCAGCAGCCAAAAGCCCTGGACAGCAGATCAGCCCCAGCATTTT. It specifies CASSQKPWTADQPQHF.

This clone was seen a single time. The chain uses TRBV6-7 and TRBJ2-1; D might be TRBD2 (6 bases). TRBV6-7 is marked as an open reading frame, function uncertain. Trimming stripped 0 bases from V and 6 bases from J, with 15 bases between. The CDR3 is 16 residues long. The CDR3 DNA reads as TGTGCCAGCAGTTACTCTTTGGGACTCCATACCAATGAGCAGTTCTTC. Protein sequence: CASSYSLGLHTNEQFF.

This chain uses TRBV9 with TRBJ2-7, with 7 bases aligning to TRBD1. The CDR3 runs 14 residues. Germline lookup yields CDR1 SGDLS and CDR2 YYNGEE. V shed 4 bases, J shed 2 bases, and the junction held 6 bases outside the gene matches. In DNA, the CDR3 is TGTGCCAGCAGCAACCGGGACAGTGCCTACGAGCAGTACTTC. Residues: CASSNRDSAYEQYF.

The chain recombines TRBV28 with TRBJ2-7; D might be TRBD1 (7 bases). V was clipped by 7 bases and J by 6 bases, with 13 bases between them. This CDR3 contains 12 residues. The germline CDR1 and CDR2 sequences are MDHEN and SYDVKM. The CDR3 spells CASKGQGGEQYF. The DNA of the CDR3 is TGTGCCAGCAAAGGCCAGGGGGGCGAGCAGTACTTC.